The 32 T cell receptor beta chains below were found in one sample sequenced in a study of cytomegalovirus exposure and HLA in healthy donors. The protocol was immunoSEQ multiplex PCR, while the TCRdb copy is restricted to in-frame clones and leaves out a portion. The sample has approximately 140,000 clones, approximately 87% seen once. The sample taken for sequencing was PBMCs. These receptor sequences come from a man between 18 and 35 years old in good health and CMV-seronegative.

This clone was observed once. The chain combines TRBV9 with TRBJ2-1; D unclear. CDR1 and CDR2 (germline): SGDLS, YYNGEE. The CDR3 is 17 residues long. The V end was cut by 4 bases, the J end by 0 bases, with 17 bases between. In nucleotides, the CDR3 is TGTGCCAGCAGCTTTTCCAGCGATTCGAGCTCCTACAATGAGCAGTTCTTC. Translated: CASSFSSDSSSYNEQFF.

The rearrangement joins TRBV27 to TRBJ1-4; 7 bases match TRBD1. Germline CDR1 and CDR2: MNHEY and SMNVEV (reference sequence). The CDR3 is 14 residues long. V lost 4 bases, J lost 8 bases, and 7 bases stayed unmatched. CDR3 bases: TGTGCCAGCAGTTATACAGGGGCGGGGGAAAAACTGTTTTTT. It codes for CASSYTGAGEKLFF.

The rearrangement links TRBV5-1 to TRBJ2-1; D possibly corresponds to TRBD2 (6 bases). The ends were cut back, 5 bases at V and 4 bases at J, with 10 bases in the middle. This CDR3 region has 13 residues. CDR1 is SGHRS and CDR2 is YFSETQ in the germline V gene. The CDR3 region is CASSWDSYNEQFF. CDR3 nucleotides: TGCGCCAGCAGTTGGGACTCTTACAATGAGCAGTTCTTC. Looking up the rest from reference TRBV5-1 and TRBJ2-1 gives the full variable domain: KAGVTQTPRYLIKTRGQQVTLSCSPISGHRSVSWYQQTPGQGLQFLFEYFSETQRNKGNFPGRFSGRQFSNSRSEMNVSTLELGDSALYLCASSWDSYNEQFFGPGTRLTVL.

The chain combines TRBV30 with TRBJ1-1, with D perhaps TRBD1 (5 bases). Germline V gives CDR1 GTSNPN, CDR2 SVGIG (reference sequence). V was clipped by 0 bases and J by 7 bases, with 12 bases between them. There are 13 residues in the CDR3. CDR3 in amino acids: CAWSVRVTGEAFF. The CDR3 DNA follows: TGTGCCTGGAGTGTACGCGTAACAGGTGAAGCTTTCTTT.

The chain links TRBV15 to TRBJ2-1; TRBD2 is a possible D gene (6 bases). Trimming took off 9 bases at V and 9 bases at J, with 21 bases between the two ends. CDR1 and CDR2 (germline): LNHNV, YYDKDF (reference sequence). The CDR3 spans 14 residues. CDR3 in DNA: TGTGCCACTGGAGCGTTTGGGGCAGCGGGTGAGCAGTTCTTC. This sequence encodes CATGAFGAAGEQFF.

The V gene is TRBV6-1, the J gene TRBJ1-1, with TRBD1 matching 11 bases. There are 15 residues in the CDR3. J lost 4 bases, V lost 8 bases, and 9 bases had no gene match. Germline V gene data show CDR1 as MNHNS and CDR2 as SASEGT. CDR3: CASVGTGGPFTEAFF. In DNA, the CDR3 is TGTGCCAGCGTAGGGACAGGGGGGCCCTTCACTGAAGCTTTCTTT.

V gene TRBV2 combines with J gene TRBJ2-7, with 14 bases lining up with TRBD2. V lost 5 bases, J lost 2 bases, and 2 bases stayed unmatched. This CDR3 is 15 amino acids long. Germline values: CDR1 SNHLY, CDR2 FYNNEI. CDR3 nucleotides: TGTGCCAGCAGTACGACTAGCGGGGGGGCCTACGAGCAGTACTTC. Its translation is CASSTTSGGAYEQYF.

CDR3 sequence reads: CASSMDRGMNTEAFF. In DNA, the CDR3 is TGTGCCAGTAGTATGGACCGGGGTATGAACACTGAAGCTTTCTTT. This chain uses TRBV19 with TRBJ1-1; D call uncertain. There are 15 residues in the CDR3. V was cut by 3 bases and J by 0 bases, with 11 bases left in between. CDR1 is LNHDA and CDR2 is SQIVND in the germline V gene (reference sequence).

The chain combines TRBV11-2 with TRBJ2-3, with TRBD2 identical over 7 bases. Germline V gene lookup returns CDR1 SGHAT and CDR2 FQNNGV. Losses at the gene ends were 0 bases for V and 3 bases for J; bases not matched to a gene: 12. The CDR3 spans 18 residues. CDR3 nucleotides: TGTGCCAGCAGCTTAGATCTATGGGCTAGCGGATTAACAGATACGCAGTATTTT. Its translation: CASSLDLWASGLTDTQYF.

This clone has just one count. CDR3 nucleotides: TGTGCCAGCAGCCCGGAGGGATTCAGCACCGGGGCCAACGTCCTGACTTTC. Protein sequence: CASSPEGFSTGANVLTF. V is TRBV7-9 and J is TRBJ2-6, with D possibly matching TRBD2 (6 bases). The CDR3 runs 17 residues. Germline loops: CDR1 SEHNR, CDR2 FQNEAQ (reference sequence). Trimming left V 5 bases short and J 4 bases short, with 18 bases between.

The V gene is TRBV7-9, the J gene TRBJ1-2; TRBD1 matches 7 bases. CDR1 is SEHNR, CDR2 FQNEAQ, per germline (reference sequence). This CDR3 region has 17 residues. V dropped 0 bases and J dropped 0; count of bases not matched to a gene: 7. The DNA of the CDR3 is TGTGCCAGCAGCTTAGCGGCAGGGGGAGATTCTAACTATGGCTACACCTTC. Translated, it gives CASSLAAGGDSNYGYTF. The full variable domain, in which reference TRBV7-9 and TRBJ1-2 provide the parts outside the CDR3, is DTGVSQNPRHKITKRGQNVTFRCDPISEHNRLYWYRQTLGQGPEFLTYFQNEAQLEKSRLLSDRFSAERPKGSFSTLEIQRTEQGDSAMYLCASSLAAGGDSNYGYTFGSGTRLTVV.

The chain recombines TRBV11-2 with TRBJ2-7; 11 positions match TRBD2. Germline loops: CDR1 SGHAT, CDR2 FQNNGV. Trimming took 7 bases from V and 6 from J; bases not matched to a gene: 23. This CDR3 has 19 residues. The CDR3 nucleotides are TGTGCCAGCACCCCAGGTCGGCTAGCGGGAGGCCGAAACCACCTCGAGCAGTACTTC. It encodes CASTPGRLAGGRNHLEQYF.

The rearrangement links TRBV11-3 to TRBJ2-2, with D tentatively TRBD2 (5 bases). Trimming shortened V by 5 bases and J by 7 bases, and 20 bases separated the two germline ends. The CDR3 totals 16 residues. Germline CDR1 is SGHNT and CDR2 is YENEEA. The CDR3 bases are TGTGCCAGCAGCCACGCCGTCGGGGTTACGGGCGGGGAGCTGTTTTTT. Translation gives CASSHAVGVTGGELFF.

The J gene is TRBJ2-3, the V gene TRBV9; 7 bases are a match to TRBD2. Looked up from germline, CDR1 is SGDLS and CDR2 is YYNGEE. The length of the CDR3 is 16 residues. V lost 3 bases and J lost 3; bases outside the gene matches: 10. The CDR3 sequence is CASSGGATSKTDTQYF. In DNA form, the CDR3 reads TGTGCCAGCAGCGGGGGCGCGACTAGCAAAACAGATACGCAGTATTTT.

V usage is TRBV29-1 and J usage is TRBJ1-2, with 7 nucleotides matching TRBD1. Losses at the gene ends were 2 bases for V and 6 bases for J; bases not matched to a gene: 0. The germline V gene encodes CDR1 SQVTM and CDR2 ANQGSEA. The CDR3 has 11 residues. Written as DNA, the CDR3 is TGCAGCGTTGAACAGGGGGATGGCTACACCTTC. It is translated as CSVEQGDGYTF.

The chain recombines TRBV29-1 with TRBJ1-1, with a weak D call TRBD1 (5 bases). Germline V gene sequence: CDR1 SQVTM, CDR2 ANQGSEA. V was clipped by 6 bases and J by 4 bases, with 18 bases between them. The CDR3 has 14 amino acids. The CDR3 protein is CSVPWDGGSTEAFF. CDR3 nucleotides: TGCAGCGTCCCCTGGGACGGGGGAAGCACTGAAGCTTTCTTT.

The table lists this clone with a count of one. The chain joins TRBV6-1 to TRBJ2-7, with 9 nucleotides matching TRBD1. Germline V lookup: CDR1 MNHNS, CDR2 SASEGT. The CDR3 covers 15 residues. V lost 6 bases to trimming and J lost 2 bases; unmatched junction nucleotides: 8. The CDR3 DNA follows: TGTGCCAGCAGGGCGGACAGGGGACAAGCCTACGAGCAGTACTTC. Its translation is CASRADRGQAYEQYF.

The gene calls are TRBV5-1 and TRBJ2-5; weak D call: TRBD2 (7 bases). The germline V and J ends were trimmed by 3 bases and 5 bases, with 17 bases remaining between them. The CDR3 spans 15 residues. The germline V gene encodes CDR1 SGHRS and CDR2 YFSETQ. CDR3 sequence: CASSSLLRGGETQYF. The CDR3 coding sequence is TGCGCCAGCAGCTCCCTATTGAGGGGGGGGGAGACCCAGTACTTC.

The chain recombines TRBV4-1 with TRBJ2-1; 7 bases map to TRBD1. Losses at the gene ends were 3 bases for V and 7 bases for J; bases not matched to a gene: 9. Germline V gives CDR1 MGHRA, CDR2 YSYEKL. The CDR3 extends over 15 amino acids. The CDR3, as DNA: TGCGCCAGCAGCCAGGTCGCCGGGACAGATAATGAGCAGTTCTTC. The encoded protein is CASSQVAGTDNEQFF.

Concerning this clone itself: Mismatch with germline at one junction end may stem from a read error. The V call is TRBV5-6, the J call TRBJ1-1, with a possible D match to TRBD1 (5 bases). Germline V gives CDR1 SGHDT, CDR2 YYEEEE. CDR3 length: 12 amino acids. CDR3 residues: CASSLEQVETFF. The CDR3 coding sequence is TGTGCCAGCAGCTTGGAACAGGTTGAAACTTTCTTT.

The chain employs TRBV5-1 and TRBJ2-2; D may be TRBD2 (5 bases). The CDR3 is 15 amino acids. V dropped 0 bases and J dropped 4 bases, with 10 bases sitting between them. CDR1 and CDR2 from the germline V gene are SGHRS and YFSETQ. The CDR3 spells CASSLAAGVTGELFF. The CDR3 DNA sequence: TGCGCCAGCAGCTTGGCCGCGGGCGTCACCGGGGAGCTGTTTTTT.

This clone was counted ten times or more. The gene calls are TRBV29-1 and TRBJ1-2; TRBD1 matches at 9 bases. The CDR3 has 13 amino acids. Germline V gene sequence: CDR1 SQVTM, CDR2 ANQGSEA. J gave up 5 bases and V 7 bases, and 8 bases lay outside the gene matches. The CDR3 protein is CSGGTGSLYGYTF. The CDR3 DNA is TGCAGCGGTGGGACAGGGAGTCTTTATGGCTACACCTTC.

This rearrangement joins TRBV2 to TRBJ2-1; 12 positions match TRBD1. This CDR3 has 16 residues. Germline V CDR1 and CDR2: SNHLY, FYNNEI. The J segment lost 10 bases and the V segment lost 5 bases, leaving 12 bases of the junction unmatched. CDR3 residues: CASSSGTGGFTGEQFF. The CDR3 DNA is TGTGCCAGCAGTAGTGGGACAGGGGGCTTCACGGGCGAGCAGTTCTTC.

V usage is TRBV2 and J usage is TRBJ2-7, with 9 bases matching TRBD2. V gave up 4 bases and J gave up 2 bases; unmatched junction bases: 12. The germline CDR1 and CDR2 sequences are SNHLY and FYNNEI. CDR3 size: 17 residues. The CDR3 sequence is CASSVTSGRPKAYEQYF. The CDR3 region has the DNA TGTGCCAGCAGTGTGACTAGCGGAAGGCCTAAGGCCTACGAGCAGTACTTC. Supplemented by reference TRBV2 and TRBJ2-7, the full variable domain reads EPEVTQTPSHQVTQMGQEVILRCVPISNHLYFYWYRQILGQKVEFLVSFYNNEISEKSEIFDDQFSVERPDGSNFTLKIRSTKLEDSAMYFCASSVTSGRPKAYEQYFGPGTRLTVT.

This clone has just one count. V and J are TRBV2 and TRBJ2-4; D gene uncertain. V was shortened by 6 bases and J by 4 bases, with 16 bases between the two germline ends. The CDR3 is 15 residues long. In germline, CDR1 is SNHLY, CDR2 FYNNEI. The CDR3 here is CASRFERYPKNIQYF. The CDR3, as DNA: TGTGCCAGCAGGTTCGAGCGCTACCCTAAAAACATTCAGTACTTC.

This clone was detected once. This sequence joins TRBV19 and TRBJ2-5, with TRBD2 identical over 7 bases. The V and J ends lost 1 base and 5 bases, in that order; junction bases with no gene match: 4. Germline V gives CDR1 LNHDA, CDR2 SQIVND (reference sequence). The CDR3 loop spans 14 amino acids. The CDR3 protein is CASSIGLATETQYF. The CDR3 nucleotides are TGTGCCAGTAGTATAGGACTAGCCACGGAGACCCAGTACTTC.

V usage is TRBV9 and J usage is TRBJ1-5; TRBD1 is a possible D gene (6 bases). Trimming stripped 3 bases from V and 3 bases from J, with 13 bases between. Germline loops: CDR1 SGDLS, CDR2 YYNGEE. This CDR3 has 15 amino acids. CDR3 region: CASSEDGTFNQPQHF. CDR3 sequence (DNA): TGTGCCAGCAGCGAAGATGGGACATTCAATCAGCCCCAGCATTTT.

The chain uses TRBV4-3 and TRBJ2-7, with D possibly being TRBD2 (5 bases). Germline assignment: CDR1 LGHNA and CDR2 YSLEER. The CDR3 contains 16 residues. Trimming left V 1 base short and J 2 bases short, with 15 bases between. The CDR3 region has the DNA TGCGCCAGCAGCCAAGGGGTGTCACTGGGAGCCTACGAGCAGTACTTC. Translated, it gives CASSQGVSLGAYEQYF.

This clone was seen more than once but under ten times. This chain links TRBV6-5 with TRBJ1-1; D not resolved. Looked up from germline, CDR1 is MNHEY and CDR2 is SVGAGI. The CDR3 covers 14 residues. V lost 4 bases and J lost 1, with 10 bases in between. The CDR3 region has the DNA TGTGCCAGCAGTTCGGCCGACTGGAACACTGAAGCTTTCTTT. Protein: CASSSADWNTEAFF.

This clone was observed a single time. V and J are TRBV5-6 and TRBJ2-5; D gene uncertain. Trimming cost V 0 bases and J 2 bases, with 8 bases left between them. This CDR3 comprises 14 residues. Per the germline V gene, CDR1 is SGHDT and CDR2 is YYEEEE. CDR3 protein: CASSLVVRQETQYF. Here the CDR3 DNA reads TGTGCCAGCAGCTTGGTGGTGAGACAAGAGACCCAGTACTTC. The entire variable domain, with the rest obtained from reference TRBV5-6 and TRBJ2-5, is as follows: DAGVTQSPTHLIKTRGQQVTLRCSPKSGHDTVSWYQQALGQGPQFIFQYYEEEERQRGNFPDRFSGHQFPNYSSELNVNALLLGDSALYLCASSLVVRQETQYFGPGTRLLVL.

In DNA, the CDR3 is TGTGCCAGCAGCAGTAGCGGGAGAGGCTTTGGGCAGTACTTC. Translation gives CASSSSGRGFGQYF. The chain couples TRBV7-9 to TRBJ2-7; 9 bases match TRBD2. The ends lost 5 bases at V and 9 bases at J; junction bases unmatched: 11. The germline V gene encodes CDR1 SEHNR and CDR2 FQNEAQ (reference sequence). There are 14 residues in the CDR3.

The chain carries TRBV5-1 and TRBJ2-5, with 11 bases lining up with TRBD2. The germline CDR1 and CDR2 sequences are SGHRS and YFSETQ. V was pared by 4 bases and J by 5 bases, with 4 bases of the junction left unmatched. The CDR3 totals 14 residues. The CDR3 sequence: CASSPLAGGETQYF. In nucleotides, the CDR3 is TGCGCCAGCAGCCCCTTAGCGGGGGGGGAGACCCAGTACTTC.